Each of the 26 T cell receptor beta chains below was sequenced from the same sample in a study of blood T cell repertoires in COVID-19. Assay: immunoSEQ multiplex PCR; the TCRdb copy retains only in-frame clones and omits some. Of 330,000 or so clones in the sample, approximately 86% are singletons; the top ten hold 7.5% to 10%. Specimen: peripheral blood. The receptors shown here come from a man aged 25 to 45 with COVID-19, enrolled during active disease.

CDR3 in amino acids: CATTPRGTSGIFEQFF. In DNA form, the CDR3 reads TGTGCCACCACCCCGAGGGGGACTAGCGGGATTTTTGAGCAGTTCTTC. The V and J genes are TRBV24-1 and TRBJ2-1; 13 bases map to TRBD2. Germline CDR1 KGHDR, CDR2 SFDVKD. V shed 8 bases and J 9 bases; nucleotides not matched to a gene: 12. This CDR3 has 16 residues.

The J gene is TRBJ2-1, the V gene TRBV9; maybe TRBD2 (5 bases). The germline CDR1 and CDR2 sequences are SGDLS and YYNGEE. This CDR3 has 14 amino acids. Trimming took 0 bases from V and 5 from J, leaving 9 bases between them. The CDR3 sequence: CASSVGDYNNEQFF. The CDR3 coding sequence is TGTGCCAGCAGCGTAGGTGACTACAACAATGAGCAGTTCTTC.

The rearrangement uses TRBV18 and TRBJ2-2; unclear D gene. Germline-derived CDR1 and CDR2 are KGHSH and LQKENI. The CDR3 loop spans 13 amino acids. V dropped 1 base and J dropped 5 bases, with 5 bases sitting between them. As DNA, the CDR3 is TGTGCCAGCTCACCACTCAGGACCGGGGAGCTGTTTTTT. Its protein product is CASSPLRTGELFF.

As for this clone: The same CDR3 is also encoded by other DNA sequences in this sample. V usage is TRBV12-3 or TRBV12-4 and J usage is TRBJ1-2, with D uncertain. The CDR3 totals 13 residues. Trimming removed 3 bases at V and 2 bases at J, with 7 bases between. The CDR3 nucleotides read TGTGCCAGCAGTTTGACGGGAAACTATGGCTACACCTTC. This encodes CASSLTGNYGYTF.

This clone was observed once. The chain recombines TRBV19 with TRBJ1-1; 7 bases align to TRBD1. This CDR3 is built from 16 residues. Germline CDR1 is LNHDA and CDR2 is SQIVND (reference sequence). V shed 6 bases and J 1 base; nucleotides not matched to a gene: 11. CDR3 DNA sequence: TGTGCCAGTAGCCCGGCTCTACAGGGGTGGAACACTGAAGCTTTCTTT. Protein product: CASSPALQGWNTEAFF.

The V gene is TRBV28, the J gene TRBJ2-3; no definite D call. Deletions cut 3 bases from V and 7 bases from J, with 8 bases between. The CDR3 is 12 residues long. Germline V lookup: CDR1 MDHEN, CDR2 SYDVKM. The chain's CDR3 is CASSFLSNTQYF. CDR3 in DNA: TGTGCCAGCAGTTTTTTGTCAAATACGCAGTATTTT. The full variable domain, in which reference TRBV28 and TRBJ2-3 provide the parts outside the CDR3, is DVKVTQSSRYLVKRTGEKVFLECVQDMDHENMFWYRQDPGLGLRLIYFSYDVKMKEKGDIPEGYSVSREKKERFSLILESASTNQTSMYLCASSFLSNTQYFGPGTRLTVL.

This clone was seen only once. The gene calls are TRBV7-3 and TRBJ2-3; D is perhaps TRBD2 (6 bases). The CDR3 totals 12 residues. Germline-derived CDR1 and CDR2 are SGHTA and FQGTGA. The V gene lost 4 bases and the J gene lost 14 bases, with 16 bases spanning the gap. As DNA, the CDR3 is TGTGCCAGCAGCTCCGCGGGGAGTCCGGGGTATTTT. It yields the protein CASSSAGSPGYF.

The chain recombines TRBV6-6 with TRBJ1-3, with D unresolved. The CDR3 has 16 amino acids. The V end was cut by 8 bases, the J end by 0 bases, with 17 bases between. Germline values: CDR1 MNHNY, CDR2 SVGAGI (reference sequence). The CDR3, as DNA: TGTGCCAGCCCCGTCTCTGAATTGAGCTCTGGAAACACCATATATTTT. Its translation: CASPVSELSSGNTIYF.

V gene TRBV7-9 combines with J gene TRBJ2-7; D is undetermined. The CDR3 is 14 residues long. Per the germline V gene, CDR1 is SEHNR and CDR2 is FQNEAQ (reference sequence). Trimming shortened V by 4 bases and J by 4 bases, and 14 bases separated the two germline ends. CDR3 nucleotide sequence: TGTGCCAGCAGCTCGAACCCTCAAACTTACGAGCAGTACTTC. It codes for CASSSNPQTYEQYF. Combining the CDR3 with reference TRBV7-9 and TRBJ2-7 gives the whole variable domain DTGVSQNPRHKITKRGQNVTFRCDPISEHNRLYWYRQTLGQGPEFLTYFQNEAQLEKSRLLSDRFSAERPKGSFSTLEIQRTEQGDSAMYLCASSSNPQTYEQYFGPGTRLTVT.

This sequence joins TRBV11-2 and TRBJ1-4; D is undetermined. The CDR3 length is 14 residues. The V end was cut by 2 bases, the J end by 7 bases, with 11 bases between. Germline values: CDR1 SGHAT, CDR2 FQNNGV. CDR3 amino acids: CASSLPTRGEKLFF. The CDR3 DNA follows: TGTGCCAGCAGCTTACCGACCCGGGGTGAAAAACTGTTTTTT. The variable domain in full, completed from reference TRBV11-2 and TRBJ1-4, reads EAGVAQSPRYKIIEKRQSVAFWCNPISGHATLYWYQQILGQGPKLLIQFQNNGVVDDSQLPKDRFSAERLKGVDSTLKIQPAKLEDSAVYLCASSLPTRGEKLFFGSGTQLSVL.

V gene TRBV3-1 (or the pseudogene TRBV3-2) combines with J gene TRBJ2-7, with 7 bases fitting TRBD1. Germline trimming cut 3 bases from V and 0 bases from J; bases unmatched to any gene: 5. Germline V gives CDR1 LGHDT, CDR2 YNNKEL (reference sequence). The CDR3 sequence is 15 residues long. CDR3 bases: TGTGCCAGCAGCCACACGGGACAGAACTCCTACGAGCAGTACTTC. It encodes CASSHTGQNSYEQYF.

V usage is TRBV6-5 and J usage is TRBJ1-6; 10 bases fit TRBD1. The CDR3 is 15 residues long. The germline V gene encodes CDR1 MNHEY and CDR2 SVGAGI. J lost 5 bases, V lost 4 bases, and 2 bases had no gene match. CDR3 bases: TGTGCCAGCAGTTGGGACAGGGGAAATAATTCACCCCTCCACTTT. Translated, it gives CASSWDRGNNSPLHF.

The gene calls are TRBV7-9 and TRBJ1-5; TRBD1 aligns across 11 bases. Unmatched junction bases numbered 7, after V lost 5 bases and J lost 4 bases. The CDR3 length is 16 residues. Germline CDR1 SEHNR, CDR2 FQNEAQ (reference sequence). The CDR3 loop is CASSGLGQGANQPQHF. CDR3 in DNA: TGTGCCAGCAGCGGACTCGGACAGGGGGCTAATCAGCCCCAGCATTTT.

The rearrangement links TRBV5-1 to TRBJ2-1; the match to TRBD2 covers 9 bases. Germline trimming cut 0 bases from V and 7 bases from J; bases unmatched to any gene: 2. Germline V lookup: CDR1 SGHRS, CDR2 YFSETQ. The CDR3 contains 14 residues. This chain's CDR3 is CASSLDTSGNEQFF. The CDR3 DNA is TGCGCCAGCAGCTTGGATACTAGCGGGAATGAGCAGTTCTTC.

This chain links TRBV19 with TRBJ2-3, with 9 bases matching TRBD2. The junction had 5 bases not matched to a gene; V was cut back by 3 bases and J by 1 base. The CDR3 has 16 residues. The germline CDR1 and CDR2 sequences are LNHDA and SQIVND (reference sequence). This CDR3 reads CASSMGSGGRTDTQYF. The CDR3 DNA reads TGTGCCAGTAGTATGGGCAGCGGGGGGCGCACAGATACGCAGTATTTT.

The chain uses TRBV19 and TRBJ1-1, with D perhaps TRBD1 (5 bases). Germline lookup yields CDR1 LNHDA and CDR2 SQIVND (reference sequence). The V gene lost 4 bases and the J gene lost 5 bases, with 14 bases spanning the gap. This CDR3 has 14 residues. Here the CDR3 reads CASSRAGKTTEAFF. The DNA of the CDR3 is TGTGCCAGTAGTAGGGCAGGGAAGACGACTGAAGCTTTCTTT. The whole variable domain, filled in from reference TRBV19 and TRBJ1-1, reads DGGITQSPKYLFRKEGQNVTLSCEQNLNHDAMYWYRQDPGQGLRLIYYSQIVNDFQKGDIAEGYSVSREKKESFPLTVTSAQKNPTAFYLCASSRAGKTTEAFFGQGTRLTVV.

DNA for the CDR3: TGTGCCACCAGCAGAGTGCGGACAGGAGTTACTGGAAACACCATATATTTT. Translating it yields CATSRVRTGVTGNTIYF. The rearrangement joins TRBV15 to TRBJ1-3; 7 nucleotides line up with TRBD1. J was trimmed by 2 bases and V by 1 base; bases with no gene match: 8. The length of the CDR3 is 17 residues. Germline V CDR1 and CDR2: LNHNV, YYDKDF (reference sequence).

V gene TRBV7-9 combines with J gene TRBJ2-3, with 11 nucleotides matching TRBD2. In germline, CDR1 is SEHNR, CDR2 FQNEAQ (reference sequence). V lost 5 bases, J lost 2 bases, and 9 bases stayed unmatched. The length of the CDR3 is 17 residues. This CDR3 reads CASSAPPLAGVTDTQYF. The DNA for the CDR3 is TGTGCCAGCAGCGCCCCCCCACTAGCGGGGGTCACAGATACGCAGTATTTT.

V and J are TRBV7-3 and TRBJ2-2; tentatively, D is TRBD1 (6 bases). V was pared by 1 base and J by 0 bases, with 9 bases between. Looked up from germline, CDR1 is SGHTA and CDR2 is FQGTGA. This CDR3 spans 16 amino acids. The CDR3 here is CASSLIAGANTGELFF. CDR3 coding DNA: TGTGCCAGCAGCTTAATAGCAGGGGCGAACACCGGGGAGCTGTTTTTT.

J is TRBJ1-2 and V is TRBV15, with no clear D. With 0 bases removed from V and 8 bases from J, the gap between germline ends came to 4 bases. The germline V gene has CDR1 LNHNV and CDR2 YYDKDF (reference sequence). The CDR3 contains 11 residues. CDR3: CATSRDQGYTF. The CDR3 DNA follows: TGTGCCACCAGCAGAGATCAAGGCTACACCTTC.

CDR3 in amino acids: CATRDRARLENTDTQYF. CDR3 in DNA: TGTGCCACCAGGGACAGGGCCCGCCTAGAAAACACAGATACGCAGTATTTT. V gene TRBV15 combines with J gene TRBJ2-3, with TRBD1 identical over 8 bases. This CDR3 has 17 residues. V dropped 6 bases and J dropped 2; count of bases not matched to a gene: 13. Germline CDR1 and CDR2: LNHNV and YYDKDF (reference sequence). The full variable domain, completed using reference TRBV15 and TRBJ2-3, is DAMVIQNPRYQVTQFGKPVTLSCSQTLNHNVMYWYQQKSSQAPKLLFHYYDKDFNNEADTPDNFQSRRPNTSFCFLDIRSPGLGDTAMYLCATRDRARLENTDTQYFGPGTRLTVL.

The chain combines TRBV5-1 with TRBJ2-5; a weak D match, TRBD1 (7 bases). Trimming shortened V by 4 bases and J by 5 bases, and 21 bases separated the two germline ends. The germline V gene encodes CDR1 SGHRS and CDR2 YFSETQ. This CDR3 spans 16 amino acids. The CDR3 DNA reads TGCGCCAGCAGCAGGAGTCGGGACCCAGGGGGGGAGACCCAGTACTTC. This sequence encodes CASSRSRDPGGETQYF.

The chain carries TRBV3-1 (or the pseudogene TRBV3-2) and TRBJ2-2, with a tentative D call TRBD1 (5 bases). CDR3 size: 17 residues. The V gene lost 0 bases and the J gene lost 0 bases, with 11 bases spanning the gap. Per the germline V gene, CDR1 is LGHDT and CDR2 is YNNKEL (reference sequence). CDR3 bases: TGTGCCAGCAGCCAAGAACGACAGACTCCGAACACCGGGGAGCTGTTTTTT. This sequence encodes CASSQERQTPNTGELFF.

The chain recombines TRBV6-8 with TRBJ1-1, with TRBD1 matching over 7 bases. CDR1 is MNHGY and CDR2 is SAAAGT in the germline V gene. The V and J ends lost 7 bases and 0 bases, in that order; junction bases with no gene match: 20. CDR3 length: 19 residues. This chain's CDR3 is CASIIKESPKDRMNTEAFF. The DNA for the CDR3 is TGTGCCAGCATCATAAAGGAGAGCCCTAAGGACAGGATGAACACTGAAGCTTTCTTT.

The rearrangement uses TRBV7-8 and TRBJ2-6, with D possibly matching TRBD1 (5 bases). The CDR3 length is 14 residues. V lost 1 base, J lost 11 bases, and 12 bases lay in between. In germline, CDR1 is SGHVS, CDR2 FQNEAQ. CDR3 DNA sequence: TGTGCCAGCAGCTTAGGGTCAGGGTGGGACGTCCTGACTTTC. Amino acid sequence: CASSLGSGWDVLTF.

This chain uses TRBV10-3 with TRBJ1-5, with D possibly matching TRBD1 (5 bases). This CDR3 has 14 amino acids. Trimming pared 8 bases from V and 0 bases from J, leaving 11 bases between. Germline V gene lookup returns CDR1 ENHRY and CDR2 SYGVKD. The CDR3 region is CAIQDSYSNQPQHF. The CDR3 DNA sequence: TGTGCCATCCAAGACAGTTATAGCAATCAGCCCCAGCATTTT.